The subject of this entry is one T cell receptor (beta chain). This sample stems from a study of T cell changes during pregnancy in multiple sclerosis. Sequencing used immunoSEQ multiplex PCR; TCRdb keeps in-frame clones, though not all of them. Of approximately 50,000 clones listed, about 90% are singletons. Germline V lookup: CDR1 MNHNS, CDR2 SASEGT. The V gene lost 6 bases and the J gene lost 4 bases, with 12 bases spanning the gap. CDR3 length: 14 amino acids. The sequenced sample was CD4+ T cells from peripheral blood mononuclear cells, obtained after pregnancy. This receptor was taken from a female donor with multiple sclerosis, enrolled in a pregnancy study. This chain uses TRBV6-1 with TRBJ2-2; D perhaps matches TRBD1 (6 bases). As DNA, the CDR3 is TGTGCCAGCAGAAGAAGGGGGACCACCGGGGAGCTGTTTTTT. It is translated as CASRRRGTTGELFF.